The 13 T cell receptor beta chains below come from one sample, sequenced in a study of regulatory T cells in long-lasting Graves disease. To make TCR beta libraries, researchers used iRepertoire HTBI primers and Arm-PCR of CDR3 regions. Each CDR3 protein gets one entry after TCRdb re-called the multiplex PCR reads with MiXCR. The table shows some 600,000 distinct CDR3 sequences, with about 16% occurring only once. Time point indicated: newly diagnosed GD, antithyroid drugs for less than 3 months. Construction of the TCR library relied on RNA isolated from PBMCs. The sample also formed part of further work on T cells in Graves' hyperthyroidism and ophthalmopathy.

The source was peripheral blood mononuclear cells (PBMCs), collected at new diagnosis, from a patient treated with antithyroid drugs. The origin of the receptors is a man aged 18 to 30 with Graves disease.

This clonotype was seen many times. A read error may explain this, as a much larger clone is one base away. The chain has TRBV6-2 or TRBV6-3 and TRBJ2-1; 13 positions match TRBD2. Germline CDR1 is MNHEY and CDR2 is SVGEGT. Losses at the gene ends were 7 bases for V and 5 bases for J; bases not matched to a gene: 2. The CDR3 covers 14 residues. The CDR3 region has the DNA TGTGCCAGCACCGGGACTAGCGGGAACAATGAGCAGTTCTTC. It codes for CASTGTSGNNEQFF.

The V and J genes are TRBV7-9 and TRBJ2-3; TRBD1 is a possible D gene (5 bases). The J call may not be correct, given that the DNA end is closer to TRBJ1-1. CDR1 and CDR2 from the germline V gene are SEHNR and FQNEAQ (reference sequence). This CDR3 comprises 15 residues. This CDR3 reads CASSLYDSDRPEAFF. CDR3 DNA: TGTGCCAGCAGCTTATACGATTCCGACAGACCTGAAGCTTTCTTT.

The table lists this clonotype with many counts. V and J are TRBV30 and TRBJ2-3; D is uncertain. CDR3 length: 11 residues. With 0 bases removed from V and 7 bases from J, the gap between germline ends came to 5 bases. CDR1 and CDR2 from the germline V gene are GTSNPN and SVGIG (reference sequence). The DNA for the CDR3 is TGTGCCTGGAGTGTACTTAATACGCAGTATTTT. Amino acid sequence: CAWSVLNTQYF. Drawing the rest from reference TRBV30 and TRBJ2-3, the complete variable domain is SQTIHQWPATLVQPVGSPLSLECTVEGTSNPNLYWYRQAAGRGLQLLFYSVGIGQISSEVPQNLSASRPQDRQFILSSKKLLLSDSGFYLCAWSVLNTQYFGPGTRLTVL.

The genes are TRBV29-1 and TRBJ2-2; D is unresolved. Per the germline V gene, CDR1 is SQVTM and CDR2 is ANQGSEA. V was pared by 2 bases and J by 3 bases, with 16 bases between. The CDR3 consists of 16 residues. The CDR3 nucleotides are TGCAGCGTTGAAATGGTGGGCCAGGCTGACACCGGGGAGCTGTTTTTT. Translated, it gives CSVEMVGQADTGELFF.

This clonotype was recorded many times. The chain links TRBV18 to TRBJ2-1, with D perhaps matching TRBD1 (6 bases). The CDR3 contains 13 residues. Deletions cut 3 bases from V and 6 bases from J, with 9 bases between. Germline lookup yields CDR1 KGHSH and CDR2 LQKENI. The chain's CDR3 is CASSPGQSNEQFF. The CDR3 DNA follows: TGTGCCAGCTCACCTGGACAGAGCAATGAGCAGTTCTTC. Complete variable domain (other parts from reference TRBV18 and TRBJ2-1): NAGVMQNPRHLVRRRGQEARLRCSPMKGHSHVYWYRQLPEEGLKFMVYLQKENIIDESGMPKERFSAEFPKEGPSILRIQQVVRGDSAAYFCASSPGQSNEQFFGPGTRLTVL.

V is TRBV11-2 and J is TRBJ2-1, with TRBD1 matching 8 bases. The tail of the sequence fits TRBJ2-5 better, so the J call may be wrong. Germline lookup yields CDR1 SGHAT and CDR2 FQNNGV. The CDR3 sequence is 17 residues long. Here the CDR3 DNA reads TGTGCCAGCAGCTCGGGGCCCAGGGGGCAGCCGATGGAGACCCAGTACTTC. Translated: CASSSGPRGQPMETQYF.

This clonotype was counted a few times. The rearrangement joins TRBV5-1 to TRBJ2-7; D might be TRBD1 (6 bases). CDR1 and CDR2 from the germline V gene are SGHRS and YFSETQ. Trimming cost V 2 bases and J 3 bases, with 12 bases left between them. The CDR3 consists of 14 residues. The CDR3 sequence is CASSFTGMNYEQYF. In DNA, the CDR3 is TGCGCCAGCAGCTTTACAGGGATGAACTACGAGCAGTACTTC. Combining the CDR3 with reference TRBV5-1 and TRBJ2-7 gives the whole variable domain KAGVTQTPRYLIKTRGQQVTLSCSPISGHRSVSWYQQTPGQGLQFLFEYFSETQRNKGNFPGRFSGRQFSNSRSEMNVSTLELGDSALYLCASSFTGMNYEQYFGPGTRLTVT.

V usage is TRBV11-2 and J usage is TRBJ1-4; possible D gene TRBD1, 6 bases. CDR1 is SGHAT and CDR2 is FQNNGV in the germline V gene. The CDR3 loop spans 15 amino acids. Between the trimmed V and J ends, which lost 8 bases and 0 bases, there was a span of 13 bases. The CDR3 here is CASGLQGATNEKLFF. The CDR3 DNA reads TGTGCCAGCGGGTTACAGGGTGCAACTAATGAAAAACTGTTTTTT.

The table lists this clonotype with a few counts. The chain combines TRBV6-2 or TRBV6-3 with TRBJ1-4; D is ambiguous. The CDR3 runs 12 residues. V dropped 2 bases and J dropped 7 bases, with 5 bases sitting between them. Per the germline V gene, CDR1 is MNHEY and CDR2 is SVGEGT. Here the CDR3 reads CASSYGGEKLFF. DNA of the CDR3: TGTGCCAGCAGTTACGGAGGTGAAAAACTGTTTTTT.

The chain uses TRBV5-1 and TRBJ2-5; possible D gene TRBD2, 7 bases. V lost 4 bases, J lost 6 bases, and 19 bases lay in between. Germline loops: CDR1 SGHRS, CDR2 YFSETQ. The CDR3 runs to 15 residues. CDR3: CASSVGPAGGQTQYF. In DNA, the CDR3 is TGCGCCAGCAGCGTGGGGCCGGCCGGGGGGCAGACCCAGTACTTC.

This clonotype was counted ten times or more. V gene TRBV7-6 combines with J gene TRBJ2-1; 7 bases agree with TRBD2. CDR3 length: 15 amino acids. Losses at the gene ends were 5 bases for V and 0 bases for J; bases not matched to a gene: 4. The germline gives CDR1 SGHVS, CDR2 FNYEAQ. The DNA for the CDR3 is TGTGCCAGCAGCCCTCTAGCGGACTCCTACAATGAGCAGTTCTTC. Translating gives CASSPLADSYNEQFF. Complete variable domain (other parts from reference TRBV7-6 and TRBJ2-1): GAGVSQSPRYKVTKRGQDVALRCDPISGHVSLYWYRQALGQGPEFLTYFNYEAQQDKSGLPNDRFSAERPEGSISTLTIQRTEQRDSAMYRCASSPLADSYNEQFFGPGTRLTVL.

This clonotype turned up a few times. Since a much larger clone is just one base distant, this may be a read error. V and J are TRBV12-3 or TRBV12-4 and TRBJ2-3; 8 bases map to TRBD2. The CDR3 totals 14 residues. Trimming removed 7 bases from V and 0 bases from J; junction bases left unmatched: 3. CDR3 sequence (DNA): TGTGCCAGCACCTTAGCGGGGAGCACAGATACGCAGTATTTT. This sequence encodes CASTLAGSTDTQYF.

This clonotype was seen repeatedly, ten times or more. The rearrangement links TRBV27 to TRBJ2-7, with D possibly matching TRBD2 (6 bases). The CDR3 sequence is 15 residues long. Trimming shortened V by 2 bases and J by 0 bases, and 11 bases separated the two germline ends. Germline values: CDR1 MNHEY, CDR2 SMNVEV (reference sequence). The CDR3 is CASSLSGTYSYEQYF. Written as DNA, the CDR3 is TGTGCCAGCAGTTTAAGTGGGACTTACTCCTACGAGCAGTACTTC.